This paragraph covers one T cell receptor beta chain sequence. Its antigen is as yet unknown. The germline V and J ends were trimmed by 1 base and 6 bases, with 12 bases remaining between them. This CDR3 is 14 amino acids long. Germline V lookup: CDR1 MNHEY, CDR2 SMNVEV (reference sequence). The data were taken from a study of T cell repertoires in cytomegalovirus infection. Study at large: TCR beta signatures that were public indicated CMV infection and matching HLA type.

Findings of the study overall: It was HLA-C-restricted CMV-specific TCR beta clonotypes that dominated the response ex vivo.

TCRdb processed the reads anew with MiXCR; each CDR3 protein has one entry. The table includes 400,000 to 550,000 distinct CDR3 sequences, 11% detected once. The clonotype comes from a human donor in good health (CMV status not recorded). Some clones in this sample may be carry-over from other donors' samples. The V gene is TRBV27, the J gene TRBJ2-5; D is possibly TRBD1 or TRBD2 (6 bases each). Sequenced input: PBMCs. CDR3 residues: CASSLFGGSQTQYF. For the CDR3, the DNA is TGTGCCAGCAGTTTATTCGGGGGCAGCCAGACCCAGTACTTC.